The clone carrying this TCR beta chain is a singleton in its sample. Measured with immunoSEQ multiplex PCR; TCRdb has only the in-frame clones, and not every one. Here the sample spans about 12,000 clones, roughly 85% being singletons. This CDR3 is 11 amino acids long. V lost 2 bases and J 6 bases, leaving 2 bases between the germline ends. In germline, CDR1 is LGHNT, CDR2 FRNRAP. Surgery without prior neoadjuvant therapy was the treatment of the selected pancreatic ductal adenocarcinoma patients. The sample comes from a study of T cells in pancreatic ductal adenocarcinoma. The chain combines TRBV12-5 with TRBJ2-1, with D uncertain. This receptor was obtained from a human donor with pancreatic ductal adenocarcinoma. Sequencing input: PBMCs. The CDR3 region is CASGLPNEQFF. As DNA, the CDR3 is TGTGCTAGTGGTTTGCCCAATGAGCAGTTCTTC.